Below, 18 T cell receptor beta chains from the same sample are listed, as sequenced in a study of blood T cells in healthy people across ages. Primers used in a second PCR of roughly 7 to 12 cycles were a sample-barcoded 5' primer and a J-beta primer mix. MiXCR was run by TCRdb on the 5' RACE reads, yielding one entry per CDR3 protein. The table shows roughly 1,300,000 distinct CDR3 sequences, with approximately 59% occurring only once. Sample: blood. The receptor set was obtained from a man between 18 and 35 years old in good health.

The V and J genes are TRBV12-3 or TRBV12-4 and TRBJ2-5; 9 bases are a match to TRBD1. There are 15 residues in the CDR3. Losses at the gene ends were 3 bases for V and 4 bases for J; bases not matched to a gene: 6. CDR3 sequence: CASSFGTGRGETQYF. In nucleotides, the CDR3 is TGTGCCAGCAGTTTCGGGACAGGGCGAGGAGAGACCCAGTACTTC.

The chain carries TRBV5-1 and TRBJ1-5, with D possibly being TRBD1 (5 bases). The ends were cut back, 4 bases at V and 3 bases at J, with 14 bases in the middle. The germline V gene encodes CDR1 SGHRS and CDR2 YFSETQ. The CDR3 spans 15 residues. The CDR3 DNA follows: TGCGCCAGCAGCGCCGGGAGGGGTGTCAATCAGCCCCAGCATTTT. Translation gives CASSAGRGVNQPQHF. Looking up the rest from reference TRBV5-1 and TRBJ1-5 gives the full variable domain: KAGVTQTPRYLIKTRGQQVTLSCSPISGHRSVSWYQQTPGQGLQFLFEYFSETQRNKGNFPGRFSGRQFSNSRSEMNVSTLELGDSALYLCASSAGRGVNQPQHFGDGTRLSIL.

The chain recombines TRBV9 with TRBJ2-2, with 15 bases lining up with TRBD2. The CDR3 loop spans 18 amino acids. The V gene's germline CDR1 is SGDLS and CDR2 YYNGEE. The V gene end was trimmed by 2 bases and the J gene end by 7 bases; junction bases not matched to a gene: 9. CDR3 loop: CASSVPRTSGGASGELFF. The DNA for the CDR3 is TGTGCCAGCAGCGTGCCTCGGACTAGCGGGGGGGCCAGCGGGGAGCTGTTTTTT.

V and J are TRBV5-1 and TRBJ2-7; TRBD2 might be the D (6 bases). CDR3 length: 16 amino acids. Germline lookup yields CDR1 SGHRS and CDR2 YFSETQ. The V gene lost 2 bases and the J gene lost 6 bases, with 21 bases spanning the gap. The CDR3 DNA is TGCGCCAGCAGCTTACGAACGGGACGGGGACTCTCCGAGCAGTACTTC. Protein product: CASSLRTGRGLSEQYF.

This chain uses TRBV7-9 with TRBJ2-2; D is uncertain. V was pared by 0 bases and J by 8 bases, with 13 bases between. The CDR3 spans 15 residues. Germline V gives CDR1 SEHNR, CDR2 FQNEAQ (reference sequence). Here the CDR3 reads CASSLAHLGTGELFF. CDR3 coding DNA: TGTGCCAGCAGCTTAGCCCACCTGGGAACAGGGGAGCTGTTTTTT.

The V and J genes are TRBV6-6 and TRBJ2-2; 13 bases agree with TRBD2. Germline V gene lookup returns CDR1 MNHNY and CDR2 SVGAGI (reference sequence). The CDR3 contains 15 residues. The junction had 6 bases not matched to a gene; V was cut back by 6 bases and J by 8 bases. Here the CDR3 reads CASSPLAGGLGELFF. The CDR3 DNA follows: TGTGCCAGCAGCCCACTAGCGGGAGGGCTGGGGGAGCTGTTTTTT.

This clonotype was seen only a few times. This chain uses TRBV11-1 with TRBJ2-7; 8 bases align to TRBD1. The germline CDR1 and CDR2 sequences are SGHAT and FQDESV (reference sequence). V trimming: 4 bases; J trimming: 2 bases; junction bases outside the gene matches: 4. This CDR3 is built from 14 residues. CDR3 in DNA: TGTGCCAGCAGCTGGGACAGGTCAACCTACGAGCAGTACTTC. The encoded protein is CASSWDRSTYEQYF.

This clonotype came up a few times. J is TRBJ1-5 and V is TRBV12-3 or TRBV12-4; D call uncertain. The CDR3 is 15 residues long. V was shortened by 3 bases and J by 2 bases, with 11 bases between the two germline ends. The CDR3 is CASSFSWGGNQPQHF. CDR3 in DNA: TGTGCCAGCAGTTTTTCGTGGGGAGGCAATCAGCCCCAGCATTTT.

The chain employs TRBV20-1 and TRBJ2-1, with 8 bases fitting TRBD2. This CDR3 spans 13 amino acids. Germline trimming cut 6 bases from V and 6 bases from J; bases unmatched to any gene: 7. Looked up from germline, CDR1 is DFQATT and CDR2 is SNEGSKA (reference sequence). The CDR3 sequence: CSARAGAVNEQFF. The CDR3 DNA reads TGCAGTGCGCGAGCGGGAGCAGTCAATGAGCAGTTCTTC.

This chain connects TRBV21-1 to TRBJ2-1; whether TRBD1, the table's D call, matches the DNA was not checked. TRBV21-1 is listed as a pseudogene. This CDR3 comprises 20 residues. Here the CDR3 DNA reads TGTGCCAGCAGCAAATCCGGACAGGGACCCTTTTTATGGTTTTCCTACGAGCAGTTCTTC. This translates into CASSKSGQGPFLWFSYEQFF.

The table lists this clonotype with a few counts. The chain is built from TRBV4-3 and TRBJ2-1; D is ambiguous. This CDR3 region has 15 residues. Germline CDR1 is LGHNA and CDR2 is YSLEER. With 0 bases removed from V and 0 bases from J, the gap between germline ends came to 6 bases. In DNA, the CDR3 is TGCGCCAGCAGCCAAGAAATGAGCTCCTACAATGAGCAGTTCTTC. Encoded protein: CASSQEMSSYNEQFF.

This clonotype was counted only a few times. This chain uses TRBV4-1 with TRBJ2-7; D perhaps matches TRBD1 (6 bases). CDR1 and CDR2 from the germline V gene are MGHRA and YSYEKL. This CDR3 comprises 14 residues. V shed 3 bases and J shed 0 bases, with 9 bases lying between them. In nucleotides, the CDR3 is TGCGCCAGCAGCCATAGGACAGACTCCTACGAGCAGTACTTC. Translating it yields CASSHRTDSYEQYF.

The CDR3 sequence: CASGLASGTAEQYF. As DNA, the CDR3 is TGTGCTAGTGGTTTGGCATCCGGGACAGCCGAGCAGTACTTC. This rearrangement joins TRBV12-5 to TRBJ2-7; 7 bases align to TRBD1. The trim removed 1 base at V and 6 bases at J, leaving 6 bases unmatched. This CDR3 has 14 residues. Per the germline V gene, CDR1 is LGHNT and CDR2 is FRNRAP.

This rearrangement joins TRBV25-1 to TRBJ2-1, with D perhaps TRBD2 (6 bases). V lost 0 bases and J lost 4, with 10 bases in between. The CDR3 consists of 15 residues. From germline, CDR1 is MGHDK and CDR2 SYGVNS. The CDR3 nucleotides are TGTGCCAGCAGTGAATATGCGGGAACGTACAATGAGCAGTTCTTC. Its protein is CASSEYAGTYNEQFF.

This clonotype showed up just a few times. V usage is TRBV29-1 and J usage is TRBJ2-1; TRBD2 is a possible D gene (6 bases). This CDR3 is built from 11 residues. Germline V gene data show CDR1 as SQVTM and CDR2 as ANQGSEA. The V end was cut by 5 bases, the J end by 7 bases, with 9 bases between. The CDR3 region is CSVLAGNEQFF. The CDR3 nucleotides are TGCAGCGTTCTGGCGGGGAATGAGCAGTTCTTC.

The J gene is TRBJ2-7, the V gene TRBV20-1; 12 bases match TRBD2. This CDR3 is 17 amino acids long. The germline V gene encodes CDR1 DFQATT and CDR2 SNEGSKA (reference sequence). V shed 0 bases, J shed 7 bases, and the junction held 13 bases outside the gene matches. In DNA form, the CDR3 reads TGCAGTGCTAGAGATCTAGCGGGAGGGCCCCGGTTCGTTGAGCAGTACTTC. Its translation is CSARDLAGGPRFVEQYF.

The chain employs TRBV10-3 and TRBJ2-1; 7 bases are shared with TRBD1. The CDR3 has 15 amino acids. Losses at the gene ends were 3 bases for V and 2 bases for J; bases not matched to a gene: 4. In germline, CDR1 is ENHRY, CDR2 SYGVKD. CDR3 region: CAISDSGTAYNEQFF. CDR3 nucleotides: TGTGCCATCAGTGATTCCGGGACAGCCTACAATGAGCAGTTCTTC.

This clonotype has more than one count but fewer than ten. The chain couples TRBV4-1 to TRBJ1-5; the D is unclear. The germline CDR1 and CDR2 sequences are MGHRA and YSYEKL. V was pared by 0 bases and J by 3 bases, with 6 bases between. CDR3 length: 14 residues. For the CDR3, the DNA is TGCGCCAGCAGCCAAGAACCAGCCAATCAGCCCCAGCATTTT. Translating gives CASSQEPANQPQHF.